This TCR beta chain was sequenced in a study of CDR3 diversity in severe acne. TCRdb re-called the PCR reads through MiXCR, storing one row per CDR3 protein. The sample holds 65,000 to 95,000 distinct CDR3 sequences, 51% seen once. Germline assignment: CDR1 SNHLY and CDR2 FYNNEI. The CDR3 runs to 14 residues. The V segment lost 9 bases and the J segment 8 bases; nucleotides outside the gene matches: 8. This sequence joins TRBV2 and TRBJ2-5; 14 bases are a match to TRBD2. The source is a male donor in good health, without acne. Source material: blood. This CDR3 reads CARPGLAGGSTQYF. CDR3 nucleotide sequence: TGTGCCAGGCCAGGACTAGCGGGGGGAAGCACCCAGTACTTC.